This T cell receptor (beta chain) appears in the sequencing data of a study of cytomegalovirus exposure and HLA in healthy donors. Study summary: In an early release, HLA-typed donors contributed 75 million to 85 million unique TCR sequences.

The CDR3 has 19 residues. V gave up 5 bases and J gave up 4 bases; unmatched junction bases: 16. Per the germline V gene, CDR1 is SEHNR and CDR2 is FQNEAQ (reference sequence). The primer mix had 60 Vbeta and 13 Jbeta primers. Some clones are missing from TCRdb's copy, which holds only in-frame ones; the method was immunoSEQ multiplex PCR. The sample records 200,000 or so clones, 78% being singletons. Sequenced input: PBMCs. This chain connects TRBV7-9 to TRBJ2-1; 11 positions match TRBD2. This TCR came from a woman in her thirties in good health and CMV-seropositive. CDR3 nucleotides: TGTGCCAGCAGCCTCATACCTCTAGCGGGAGGCTCAGGGTACAATGAGCAGTTCTTC. Protein sequence: CASSLIPLAGGSGYNEQFF.